Below are 30 T cell receptor beta chains sequenced from a single sample in a study of blood T cell repertoires in COVID-19. Clones were sequenced by immunoSEQ multiplex PCR, and TCRdb holds only the in-frame ones, with some missing. In the table there are around 140,000 clones, approximately 84% of which are singletons. The material sequenced was peripheral blood. These TCRs come from a woman of 80 years or more with acute or convalescent COVID-19.

The chain links TRBV2 to TRBJ1-3, with D tentatively TRBD1 (6 bases). This CDR3 contains 15 residues. The V gene's germline CDR1 is SNHLY and CDR2 FYNNEI. Deletions cut 7 bases from V and 4 bases from J, with 17 bases between. CDR3 sequence (DNA): TGTGCCAGCACCCTGGGGGGGGCGCGAGGAAACACCATATATTTT. Its protein product is CASTLGGARGNTIYF. The variable domain in full, completed from reference TRBV2 and TRBJ1-3, reads EPEVTQTPSHQVTQMGQEVILRCVPISNHLYFYWYRQILGQKVEFLVSFYNNEISEKSEIFDDQFSVERPDGSNFTLKIRSTKLEDSAMYFCASTLGGARGNTIYFGEGSWLTVV.

CDR3 in amino acids: CASSFGGPGDTQYF. The DNA of the CDR3 is TGCGCCAGCAGCTTCGGGGGGCCCGGAGATACGCAGTATTTT. V gene TRBV5-1 combines with J gene TRBJ2-3, with TRBD2 as a possible D gene (7 bases). The CDR3 contains 14 residues. Germline V gene lookup returns CDR1 SGHRS and CDR2 YFSETQ. V was trimmed by 2 bases and J by 5 bases, leaving 12 bases between them.

The V call is TRBV5-8, the J call TRBJ1-5; no firm D call. CDR1 and CDR2 (germline): SGHTS, YDEGEE. Deletions cut 7 bases from V and 7 bases from J, with 18 bases between. The CDR3 covers 14 residues. For the CDR3, the DNA is TGTGCCAGCTCCCCTACGGGTGGAAGGCAGCCCCAGCATTTT. Its protein is CASSPTGGRQPQHF.

The chain carries TRBV6-2 or TRBV6-3 and TRBJ2-7, with 7 nucleotides matching TRBD2. Germline lookup yields CDR1 MNHEY and CDR2 SVGEGT. Trimming removed 0 bases from V and 4 bases from J; junction bases left unmatched: 15. The CDR3 is 18 residues long. The CDR3, as DNA: TGTGCCAGCAGTTACTCGTTCCCTTCCCGGACTAGTTTGTACGAGCAGTACTTC. Encoded protein: CASSYSFPSRTSLYEQYF.

This clone was seen only once. The V call is TRBV3-1 (or the pseudogene TRBV3-2), the J call TRBJ2-3; D is perhaps TRBD2 (6 bases). Germline CDR1 and CDR2: LGHDT and YNNKEL (reference sequence). The CDR3 runs 14 residues. The V gene lost 1 base and the J gene lost 6 bases, with 11 bases spanning the gap. The CDR3 region is CASSQAGGWDTQYF. In DNA, the CDR3 is TGTGCCAGCAGCCAAGCCGGGGGATGGGATACGCAGTATTTT.

The chain recombines TRBV24-1 with TRBJ1-1; D is perhaps TRBD1 (5 bases). V was clipped by 0 bases and J by 6 bases, with 16 bases between them. Germline values: CDR1 KGHDR, CDR2 SFDVKD. CDR3 length: 16 amino acids. The CDR3 bases are TGTGCCACCAGTGATTTGGCGGGACCCGCAAGGGCTGAAGCTTTCTTT. Amino acids: CATSDLAGPARAEAFF.

Only a few counts were recorded for this clone. This rearrangement joins TRBV13 to TRBJ2-2; TRBD2 matches at 15 bases. The CDR3 runs to 19 residues. CDR1 PRHDT and CDR2 FYEKMQ come from the germline V gene (reference sequence). V shed 5 bases, J shed 6 bases, and the junction held 13 bases outside the gene matches. CDR3: CASSPGLAGGPRRPGELFF. CDR3 DNA sequence: TGTGCCAGCAGCCCAGGACTAGCGGGAGGGCCTCGTCGCCCCGGGGAGCTGTTTTTT.

Here the CDR3 reads CASSLAGGTETQYF. DNA of the CDR3: TGTGCCAGCAGCTTAGCAGGGGGCACAGAGACCCAGTACTTC. The chain employs TRBV7-8 and TRBJ2-5; 7 positions match TRBD1. This CDR3 is 14 amino acids long. With V trimmed by 0 bases and J by 4 bases, 2 bases remained unmatched. Germline CDR1 and CDR2: SGHVS and FQNEAQ.

This clone occurred once. The chain couples TRBV5-4 to TRBJ2-7, with 9 bases aligning to TRBD1. CDR1 is SGHNT and CDR2 is YYREEE in the germline V gene (reference sequence). The V segment lost 0 bases and the J segment 3 bases; nucleotides outside the gene matches: 7. The CDR3 is 16 amino acids. The CDR3 loop is CASSLGQDRGGYEQYF. The DNA for the CDR3 is TGTGCCAGCAGCTTGGGACAGGACAGGGGAGGCTACGAGCAGTACTTC. The complete variable domain, with remaining parts taken from reference TRBV5-4 and TRBJ2-7, reads ETGVTQSPTHLIKTRGQQVTLRCSSQSGHNTVSWYQQALGQGPQFIFQYYREEENGRGNFPPRFSGLQFPNYSSELNVNALELDDSALYLCASSLGQDRGGYEQYFGPGTRLTVT.

The chain joins TRBV29-1 to TRBJ1-6; no reliable D call. The germline gives CDR1 SQVTM, CDR2 ANQGSEA. Trimming pared 4 bases from V and 7 bases from J, leaving 11 bases between. This CDR3 is built from 13 residues. The CDR3 DNA reads as TGCAGCGTTGGCGCCGGGAGGAATTCACCCCTCCACTTT. Its protein is CSVGAGRNSPLHF.

The chain has TRBV15 and TRBJ2-7; TRBD2 matches 7 bases. V shed 1 base and J 1 base; nucleotides not matched to a gene: 4. Germline V gene lookup returns CDR1 LNHNV and CDR2 YYDKDF (reference sequence). The CDR3 has 15 amino acids. This CDR3 is CATSRAAGVSYEQYF. The CDR3 coding sequence is TGTGCCACCAGCAGAGCGGCGGGAGTTTCCTACGAGCAGTACTTC.

The chain has TRBV9 and TRBJ2-7; 7 nucleotides line up with TRBD2. The CDR3 has 14 residues. Germline CDR1 is SGDLS and CDR2 is YYNGEE. The J segment lost 3 bases and the V segment lost 7 bases, leaving 10 bases of the junction unmatched. The CDR3 sequence is CASGRGLDGYEQYF. The CDR3 nucleotides read TGTGCCAGCGGTCGAGGACTAGACGGCTACGAGCAGTACTTC.

The CDR3 sequence is CSTTTGDGYTF. The DNA for the CDR3 is TGCAGTACAACTACAGGGGATGGCTACACCTTC. The rearrangement uses TRBV29-1 and TRBJ1-2, with 7 bases lining up with TRBD1. Germline CDR1 and CDR2: SQVTM and ANQGSEA. CDR3 length equals 11 residues.

The J gene is TRBJ2-5, the V gene TRBV6-2 or TRBV6-3; D possibly corresponds to TRBD1 (8 bases). Trimming stripped 6 bases from V and 5 bases from J, with 19 bases between. Germline CDR1 is MNHEY and CDR2 is SVGEGT. The CDR3 extends over 15 amino acids. CDR3 coding DNA: TGTGCCAGCAGCCCATCCGGACAGGGAGGGGAGACCCAGTACTTC. Translation: CASSPSGQGGETQYF.

DNA of the CDR3: TGTGCCAGCAGTTTACCGGGGGTGCAGCCCCAGCATTTT. Translated, it gives CASSLPGVQPQHF. The genes are TRBV27 and TRBJ1-5; possible D gene TRBD1, 5 bases. V was clipped by 2 bases and J by 7 bases, with 9 bases between them. The CDR3 length is 13 residues. From germline, CDR1 is MNHEY and CDR2 SMNVEV (reference sequence).

The J gene is TRBJ1-6, the V gene TRBV25-1; possible D gene TRBD1, 5 bases. CDR3 size: 13 residues. Germline V gene data show CDR1 as MGHDK and CDR2 as SYGVNS. V dropped 7 bases and J dropped 9 bases, with 13 bases sitting between them. CDR3 DNA sequence: TGTGCCAGCACCAGGGATTCTGGTTCACCCCTCCACTTT. This translates into CASTRDSGSPLHF.

The chain has TRBV7-2 and TRBJ1-3; tentative D call: TRBD1 (5 bases). Germline V lookup: CDR1 SGHTA, CDR2 FQGNSA. With 3 bases removed from V and 3 bases from J, the gap between germline ends came to 9 bases. CDR3 length equals 14 residues. The CDR3 region has the DNA TGTGCCAGCAGCTTGGGGGGGGGTGGAAACACCATATATTTT. It codes for CASSLGGGGNTIYF.

DNA of the CDR3: TGTGCCTGGAGTGGGGGGGTGAGCCAAAAGGCTTTCTTT. As protein: CAWSGGVSQKAFF. The chain joins TRBV30 to TRBJ1-1; TRBD1 is a possible D gene (5 bases). The CDR3 loop spans 13 amino acids. Germline V CDR1 and CDR2: GTSNPN, SVGIG (reference sequence). Trimming took 1 base from V and 11 from J, leaving 17 bases between them.

The J gene is TRBJ2-7, the V gene TRBV9, with 12 nucleotides matching TRBD1. CDR1 and CDR2 from the germline V gene are SGDLS and YYNGEE. The CDR3 sequence is 16 residues long. V dropped 0 bases and J dropped 4; count of bases not matched to a gene: 5. The CDR3: CASSVAGTGGSYEQYF. The CDR3 DNA sequence: TGTGCCAGCAGCGTAGCCGGGACAGGGGGCTCGTACGAGCAGTACTTC.

The V and J genes are TRBV7-2 and TRBJ2-3; TRBD2 matches 10 bases. The CDR3 is 19 residues long. Trimming took 4 bases from V and 4 from J; bases not matched to a gene: 17. Per germline, CDR1 SGHTA and CDR2 FQGNSA. The CDR3 DNA sequence: TGTGCCAGCAGCTCCCGACTAGAAGCGGGAGGGCATCGGGCAGATACGCAGTATTTT. Its translation: CASSSRLEAGGHRADTQYF.

The chain has TRBV9 and TRBJ2-7, with a tentative D call TRBD1 (6 bases). CDR1 is SGDLS, CDR2 YYNGEE, per germline. The CDR3 length is 12 residues. The V gene lost 4 bases and the J gene lost 3 bases, with 8 bases spanning the gap. The CDR3 loop reads CASSTTGYEQYF. The DNA of the CDR3 is TGTGCCAGCAGCACGACAGGCTACGAGCAGTACTTC.

V usage is TRBV11-3 and J usage is TRBJ2-7; 7 bases match TRBD1. Losses at the gene ends were 5 bases for V and 3 bases for J; bases not matched to a gene: 10. CDR1 SGHNT and CDR2 YENEEA come from the germline V gene. This CDR3 is built from 15 residues. CDR3 sequence reads: CASSPSTGNFYEQYF. The CDR3 coding sequence is TGTGCCAGCAGCCCGTCGACAGGGAACTTCTACGAGCAGTACTTC.

In this sample, this clone turned up once. The V gene is TRBV3-1 (or the pseudogene TRBV3-2), the J gene TRBJ1-6; a weak D match, TRBD1 (6 bases). Germline loops: CDR1 LGHDT, CDR2 YNNKEL (reference sequence). This CDR3 comprises 16 residues. The V gene lost 1 base and the J gene lost 9 bases, with 16 bases spanning the gap. Written as DNA, the CDR3 is TGTGCCAGCAGCCAAGGGGCCTGGGGGCTGGGTTCACCCCTCCACTTT. Translated: CASSQGAWGLGSPLHF.

The chain uses TRBV7-2 and TRBJ1-1; D not certain. This CDR3 spans 11 amino acids. The V gene lost 6 bases and the J gene lost 10 bases, with 12 bases spanning the gap. Per germline, CDR1 SGHTA and CDR2 FQGNSA. The CDR3 region has the DNA TGTGCCAGCAGATCCTGGCATGGAGCTTTCTTT. Its protein is CASRSWHGAFF. The variable domain in full, completed from reference TRBV7-2 and TRBJ1-1, reads GAGVSQSPSNKVTEKGKDVELRCDPISGHTALYWYRQSLGQGLEFLIYFQGNSAPDKSGLPSDRFSAERTGGSVSTLTIQRTQQEDSAVYLCASRSWHGAFFGQGTRLTVV.

The chain is built from TRBV9 and TRBJ2-3; 7 bases map to TRBD2. V trimming: 3 bases; J trimming: 5 bases; junction bases outside the gene matches: 12. Germline values: CDR1 SGDLS, CDR2 YYNGEE. This CDR3 has 16 amino acids. The CDR3 DNA reads TGTGCCAGCAGCGGTGGACTAGGGCCTTCGGGAGATACGCAGTATTTT. Protein product: CASSGGLGPSGDTQYF.

The chain recombines TRBV7-6 with TRBJ2-7; 13 bases line up with TRBD2. CDR3 length: 19 residues. The germline V gene has CDR1 SGHVS and CDR2 FNYEAQ. After removal of 5 bases from V and 3 bases from J, the junction contained 16 bases not matched to a gene. CDR3 coding DNA: TGTGCCAGCAGCATTAGCCCGAATGGACTAGCGGGAGCTCGCTACGAGCAGTACTTC. It yields the protein CASSISPNGLAGARYEQYF.

The chain uses TRBV18 and TRBJ2-2; D uncertain. Per germline, CDR1 KGHSH and CDR2 LQKENI. Trimming left V 2 bases short and J 1 base short, with 14 bases between. This CDR3 contains 17 residues. The CDR3 coding sequence is TGTGCCAGCTCACCATCCCGGAGAGTCGAGAACACCGGGGAGCTGTTTTTT. This codes for CASSPSRRVENTGELFF.

The chain combines TRBV6-2 or TRBV6-3 with TRBJ2-2; no clear D. Germline values: CDR1 MNHEY, CDR2 SVGEGT. CDR3 length: 14 residues. Trimming took off 5 bases at V and 0 bases at J, with 7 bases between the two ends. The CDR3 protein is CASSQVPNTGELFF. CDR3 DNA: TGTGCCAGCAGTCAGGTTCCGAACACCGGGGAGCTGTTTTTT.

The chain uses TRBV13 and TRBJ1-2; 9 positions agree with TRBD1. The CDR3 extends over 16 amino acids. The germline V gene has CDR1 PRHDT and CDR2 FYEKMQ (reference sequence). V lost 3 bases to trimming and J lost 0 bases; unmatched junction nucleotides: 5. CDR3 bases: TGTGCCAGCAGCTTGGGGACAGGGCTTACTAACTATGGCTACACCTTC. Translation gives CASSLGTGLTNYGYTF.

The gene calls are TRBV6-5 and TRBJ1-3; TRBD1 agrees at 8 bases. The ends lost 4 bases at V and 0 bases at J; junction bases unmatched: 5. The germline CDR1 and CDR2 sequences are MNHEY and SVGAGI. The CDR3 is made up of 16 amino acids. As DNA, the CDR3 is TGTGCCAGCAGTTCCTACAGGGGGAACTCTGGAAACACCATATATTTT. Protein product: CASSSYRGNSGNTIYF.